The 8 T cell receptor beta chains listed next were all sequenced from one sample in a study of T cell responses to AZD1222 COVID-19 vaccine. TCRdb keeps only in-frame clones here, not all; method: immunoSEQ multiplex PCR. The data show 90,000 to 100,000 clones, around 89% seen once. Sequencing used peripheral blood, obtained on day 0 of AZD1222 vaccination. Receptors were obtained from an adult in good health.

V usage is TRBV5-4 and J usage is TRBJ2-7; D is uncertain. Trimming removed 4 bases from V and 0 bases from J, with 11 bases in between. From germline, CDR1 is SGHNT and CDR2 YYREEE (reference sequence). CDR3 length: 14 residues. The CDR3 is CASSPTVLSYEQYF. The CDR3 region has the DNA TGTGCCAGCAGCCCTACAGTTCTCTCCTACGAGCAGTACTTC.

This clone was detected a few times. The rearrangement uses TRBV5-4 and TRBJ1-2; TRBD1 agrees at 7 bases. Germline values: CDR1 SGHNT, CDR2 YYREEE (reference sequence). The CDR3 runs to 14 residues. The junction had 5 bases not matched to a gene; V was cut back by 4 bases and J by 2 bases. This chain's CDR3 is CASSEGTANYGYTF. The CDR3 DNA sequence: TGTGCCAGCAGCGAAGGGACAGCCAACTATGGCTACACCTTC.

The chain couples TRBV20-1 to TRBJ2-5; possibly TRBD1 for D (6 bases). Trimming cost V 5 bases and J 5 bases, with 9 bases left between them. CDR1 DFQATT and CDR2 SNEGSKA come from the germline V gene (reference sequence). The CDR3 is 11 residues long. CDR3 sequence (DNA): TGCAGTGCTGGCCAGGGGGAGACCCAGTACTTC. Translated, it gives CSAGQGETQYF.

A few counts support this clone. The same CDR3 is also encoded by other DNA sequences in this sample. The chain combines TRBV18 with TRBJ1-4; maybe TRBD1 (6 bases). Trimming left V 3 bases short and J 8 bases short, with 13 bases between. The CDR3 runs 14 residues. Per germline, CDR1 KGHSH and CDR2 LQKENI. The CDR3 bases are TGTGCCAGCTCACCCCCAGGGGATGCGGAAAAACTGTTTTTT. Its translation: CASSPPGDAEKLFF.

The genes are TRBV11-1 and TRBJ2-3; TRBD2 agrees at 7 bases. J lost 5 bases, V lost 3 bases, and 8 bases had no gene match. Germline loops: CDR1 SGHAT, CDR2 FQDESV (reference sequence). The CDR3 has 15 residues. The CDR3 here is CASSFPGRRGDTQYF. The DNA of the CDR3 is TGTGCCAGCAGCTTTCCCGGGAGGAGGGGAGATACGCAGTATTTT.

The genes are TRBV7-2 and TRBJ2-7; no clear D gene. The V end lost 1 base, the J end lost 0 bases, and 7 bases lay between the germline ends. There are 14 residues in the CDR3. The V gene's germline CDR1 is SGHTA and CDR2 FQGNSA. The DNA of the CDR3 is TGTGCCAGCAGCTTAGGAGGATACTCCTACGAGCAGTACTTC. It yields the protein CASSLGGYSYEQYF.

DNA of the CDR3: TGTGCCAGCAGCCAAGAGAGGGGGGATCAGCCCCAGCATTTT. Amino acids: CASSQERGDQPQHF. This chain links TRBV4-2 with TRBJ1-5; D may be TRBD1 (6 bases). Germline V gives CDR1 LGHNA, CDR2 YNFKEQ. Trimming took 0 bases from V and 5 from J, leaving 8 bases between them. The CDR3 contains 14 residues.

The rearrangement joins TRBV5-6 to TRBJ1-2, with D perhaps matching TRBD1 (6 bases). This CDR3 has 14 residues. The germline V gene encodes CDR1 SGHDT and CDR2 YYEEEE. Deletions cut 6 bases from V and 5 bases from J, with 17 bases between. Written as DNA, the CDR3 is TGTGCCAGCACCTCTGGGGGCAGGGGATATGGCTACACCTTC. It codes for CASTSGGRGYGYTF. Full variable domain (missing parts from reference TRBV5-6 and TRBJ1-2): DAGVTQSPTHLIKTRGQQVTLRCSPKSGHDTVSWYQQALGQGPQFIFQYYEEEERQRGNFPDRFSGHQFPNYSSELNVNALLLGDSALYLCASTSGGRGYGYTFGSGTRLTVV.